By sample share, the clone carrying this T cell receptor beta chain is medium-sized. Its specificity is not known. The gene names given are mouse names. The time point: mouse harvest day 14 after allogeneic transplant. The graft held 10^6 splenic CD5+ T cells and 10^7 T-cell-depleted bone marrow cells. CDR3 sequences, V/J genes, frequencies and template counts came from survey-depth TCRbeta sequencing. Here immunoSEQ multiplex PCR was the method, and the copy in TCRdb shows in-frame clones only, minus some. The sample records thousands of clones, approximately 47% being singletons. The data are from a study of tissue T cells after allogeneic stem cell transplantation. Study findings and constraints: Blood and spleen captured only part of the tissue TCR repertoire. Anatomically similar tissues had similar TCR repertoires within each patient.

Source material: gut tissue. The TCR sequence derives from a female BALB/c mouse given C57BL/6 T cells with graft-versus-host disease after an allogeneic hematopoietic cell transplant.

Incomplete CDR3 DNA: TGTGCCAGCTCTCTCTCTGGGGGGGGGTATGAACAGTAC. It specifies CASSLSGGGYEQY. The full CDR3 protein is CASSLSGGGYEQYF. The genes are TRBV12-2 and TRBJ2-7; 9 bases are shared with TRBD2. The read halts 1 residue ahead of the CDR3 end, with the missing end drawn from the germline J gene. The CDR3 runs to 14 residues. The junction had 3 bases not matched to a gene; V was cut back by 0 bases and J by 4 bases. Germline-derived CDR1 and CDR2 are SGHLS and HYDKME.